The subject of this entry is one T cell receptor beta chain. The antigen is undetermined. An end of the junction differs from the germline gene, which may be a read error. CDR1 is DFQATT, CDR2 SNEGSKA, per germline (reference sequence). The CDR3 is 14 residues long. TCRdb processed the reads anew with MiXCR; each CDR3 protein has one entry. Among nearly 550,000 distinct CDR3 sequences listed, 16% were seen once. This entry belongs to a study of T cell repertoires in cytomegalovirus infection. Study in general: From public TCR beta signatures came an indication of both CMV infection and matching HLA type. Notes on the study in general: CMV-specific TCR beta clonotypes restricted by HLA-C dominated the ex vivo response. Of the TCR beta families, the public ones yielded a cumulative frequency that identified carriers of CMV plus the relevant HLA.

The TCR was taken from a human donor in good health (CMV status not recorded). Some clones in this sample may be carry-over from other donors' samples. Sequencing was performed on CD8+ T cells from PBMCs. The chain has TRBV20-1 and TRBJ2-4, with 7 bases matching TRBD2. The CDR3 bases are TGCAGTGCCAGAGGGCGGGAGTCCAAAAACATTCAGTACTTC. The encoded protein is CSARGRESKNIQYF.